Listed below are T cell receptor beta chains from one sample, sequenced in a study of blood T cell repertoires in COVID-19. TCRdb's copy holds only in-frame clones and misses some; the assay was immunoSEQ multiplex PCR. Of approximately 190,000 clones listed, around 80% are singletons. Input material: peripheral blood. The source of these receptors is a woman in her sixties with COVID-19, enrolled during active disease. Both conserved end residues are trimmed from each CDR3.

cdr3_aa v_call
ASSWTGGFFSGNTIY TRBV28
ATSREIARGYEQY TRBV15
ASSPRSGSSGGTGELF TRBV18
ASSLDARQGGGYGYT TRBV5-1
ASSLEQGTGVAF TRBV27
ASSLLAGGSDTQY TRBV7-3
ASSPPQGQGAQPQH TRBV6-6
ASNLAGNQPQH TRBV2
ASSVNRVGRELF TRBV9
ASSQGGINEKLF TRBV5-1
ASSFTSGSGNEQF TRBV7-2
ASTRGPRVEAF TRBV5-4
ASSGLARGYEQY TRBV6-5
ASSFLTGNTGELF TRBV11-2
ASSPRGTTDTQY TRBV3-1/TRBV3-2
AWSGGLAGGNNEQF TRBV30
ASSIAANTGELF TRBV19
ASSLRLAGELF TRBV28
ASSLVSHLNYNSPLH TRBV5-1
ASSLSSRNGGYT TRBV5-1
ASSQHSGVVAAPLH TRBV4-3
ASSEEQGNYWPQH TRBV6-1
ASSLALGQGREDSPLH TRBV5-1
ASNAALDPYNEQF TRBV2
ASSVGARLLESTDTQY TRBV9
ASSSHTGEQETQY TRBV18
ASSGAGPQH TRBV6-6
ASSEATAGNQPQH TRBV6-1
ASSLVQITDTQY TRBV5-4
ASSITGGRGNEKLF TRBV19
ATSGQGSSDTQY TRBV24-1
ASESRPGVDGYT TRBV2
ASSVGGGTYNEQF TRBV5-4
ASSIGGRNQPQH TRBV19
ASSFRGGLYNSPLH TRBV5-6
ASSSEGGNTGELF TRBV5-4
ASSLRGGVGETQY TRBV28
ASSRLAGSYEQY TRBV6-5
ASSFPPRQRYTEAF TRBV5-6
ASSVGTGDVETQY TRBV9
ASSVAENPRQGTRTTNEKLF TRBV9
ASSQDLGGNTIY TRBV14
ASTLDRGDTGELF TRBV28
ASSPPTGVTEAF TRBV28
ASSSRDSLTDTQY TRBV28
ATSDGGQGSDEQY TRBV24-1
ASSSFPSNEKLF TRBV6-5
ASSQGYPGQGTSTDTQY TRBV2
ASSLDPAKKLF TRBV7-2
SVDGLAGMNTGELF TRBV29-1
AWSIGTRKNTGELF TRBV30
SVVGSGTYSYEQY TRBV29-1
ASSPRGTSGGGSSYNEQF TRBV11-3
ASSSGVGANVLT TRBV11-1
ASSLGGLGNTIY TRBV7-8
ASSLDLTGKRSGYT TRBV11-2
ASSEAGDNYQPQH TRBV6-1